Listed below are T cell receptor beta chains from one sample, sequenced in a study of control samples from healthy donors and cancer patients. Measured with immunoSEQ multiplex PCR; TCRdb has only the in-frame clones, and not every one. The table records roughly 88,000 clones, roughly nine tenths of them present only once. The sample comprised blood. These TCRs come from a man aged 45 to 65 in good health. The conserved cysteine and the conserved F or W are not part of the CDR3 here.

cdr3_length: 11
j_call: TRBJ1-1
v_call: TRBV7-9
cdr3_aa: ASSFVENTEAF

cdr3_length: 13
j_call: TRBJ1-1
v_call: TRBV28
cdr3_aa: ASTSAAAVNTEAF

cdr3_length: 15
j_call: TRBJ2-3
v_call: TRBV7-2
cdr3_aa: ASSFPLQGRATDTQY

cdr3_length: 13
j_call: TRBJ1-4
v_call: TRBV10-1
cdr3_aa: ASSEARVGDEKLF

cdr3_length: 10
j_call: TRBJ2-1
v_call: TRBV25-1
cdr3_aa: ASSEKTLEQF

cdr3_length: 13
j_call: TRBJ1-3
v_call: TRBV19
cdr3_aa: ASRQDSHSGNTIY

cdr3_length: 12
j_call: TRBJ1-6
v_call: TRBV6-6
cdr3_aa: ASSPRQGGSPLH

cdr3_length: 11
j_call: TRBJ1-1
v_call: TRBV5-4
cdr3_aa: ASSSRDFSGAF

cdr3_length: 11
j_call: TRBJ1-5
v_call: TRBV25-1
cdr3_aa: ASSEPGLQPQH

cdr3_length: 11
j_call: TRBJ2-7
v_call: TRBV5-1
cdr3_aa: ASSLGQIYEQY

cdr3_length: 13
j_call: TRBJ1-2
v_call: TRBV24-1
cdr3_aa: ATSRGEGTNYGYT

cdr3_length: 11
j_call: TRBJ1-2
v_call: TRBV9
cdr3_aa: ASSVAPEHGYT

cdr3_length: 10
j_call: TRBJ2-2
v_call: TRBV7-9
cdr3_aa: VGQGNTGELF

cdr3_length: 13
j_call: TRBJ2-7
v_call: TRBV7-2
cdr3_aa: ASSLTGVSSYEQY

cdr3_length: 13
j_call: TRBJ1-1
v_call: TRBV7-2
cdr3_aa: ASSLVLGRSTEAF

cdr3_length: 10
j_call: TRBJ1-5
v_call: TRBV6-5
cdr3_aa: ASRQSTGPQH

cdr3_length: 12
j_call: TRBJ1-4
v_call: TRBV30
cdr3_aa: AWSRDRTTEKLF

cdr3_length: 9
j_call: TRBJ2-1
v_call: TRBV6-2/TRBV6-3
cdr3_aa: ASSYSNEQF

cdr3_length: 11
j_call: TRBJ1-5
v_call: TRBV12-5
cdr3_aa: ASSWSFAQPQH

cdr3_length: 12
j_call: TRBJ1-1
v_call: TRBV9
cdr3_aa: ASSVDRTDTEAF

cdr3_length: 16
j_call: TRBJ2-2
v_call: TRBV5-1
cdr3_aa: ASNSGLARGPGTGELF

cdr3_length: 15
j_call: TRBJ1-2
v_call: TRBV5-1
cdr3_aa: ASSLGLQPTGSYGYT

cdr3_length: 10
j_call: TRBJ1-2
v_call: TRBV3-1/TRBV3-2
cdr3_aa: ASSQGQSGYT

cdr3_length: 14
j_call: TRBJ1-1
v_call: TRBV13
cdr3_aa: ASRRLQVPANTEAF

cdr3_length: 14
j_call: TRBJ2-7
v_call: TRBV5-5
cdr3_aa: ASSLGAGGGGSEQY

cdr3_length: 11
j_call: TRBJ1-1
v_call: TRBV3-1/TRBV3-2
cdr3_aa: ASSPFMNTEAF

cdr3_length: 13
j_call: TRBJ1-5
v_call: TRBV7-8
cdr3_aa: ASSLVSGTGQPQH

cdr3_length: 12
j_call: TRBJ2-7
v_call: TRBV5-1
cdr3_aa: ASSPRTGEREQY

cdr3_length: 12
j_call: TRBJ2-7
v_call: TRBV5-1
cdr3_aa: ASSLRGREYEQY

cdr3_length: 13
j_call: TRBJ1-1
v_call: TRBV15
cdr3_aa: ATSRDRGPNTEAF

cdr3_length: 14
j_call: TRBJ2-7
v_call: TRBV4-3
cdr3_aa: ASSQDRAESSYEQY

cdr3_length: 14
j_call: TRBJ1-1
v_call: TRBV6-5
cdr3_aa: ASSYSRGGANTEAF

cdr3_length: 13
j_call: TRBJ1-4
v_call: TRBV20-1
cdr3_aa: SASSVGRSNEKLF

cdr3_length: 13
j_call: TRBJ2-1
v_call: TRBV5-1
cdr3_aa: ASFLTSGPYNEQF

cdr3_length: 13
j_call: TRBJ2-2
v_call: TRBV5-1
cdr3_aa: ASSLTQGYTGELF

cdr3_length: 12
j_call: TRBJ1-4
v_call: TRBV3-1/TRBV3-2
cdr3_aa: ASSQGAGDEKLF

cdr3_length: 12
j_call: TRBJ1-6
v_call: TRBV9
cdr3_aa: ASSVGQHNSPLH

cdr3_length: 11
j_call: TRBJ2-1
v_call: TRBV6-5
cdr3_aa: ASSYGTFNEQF

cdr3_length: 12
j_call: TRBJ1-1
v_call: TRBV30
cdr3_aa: AWSRDRRGTEAF

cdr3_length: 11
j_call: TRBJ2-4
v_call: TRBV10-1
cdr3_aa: ASSLPGKNIQY

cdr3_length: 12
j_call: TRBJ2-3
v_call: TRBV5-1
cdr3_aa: ASRDLGAGDTQY

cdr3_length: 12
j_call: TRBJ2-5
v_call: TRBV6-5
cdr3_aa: ASSYPGPQETQY

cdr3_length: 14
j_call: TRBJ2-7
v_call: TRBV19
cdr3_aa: ASSIYDRGLKNEQY

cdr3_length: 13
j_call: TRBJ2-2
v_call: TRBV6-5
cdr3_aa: ASSMIQANTGELF

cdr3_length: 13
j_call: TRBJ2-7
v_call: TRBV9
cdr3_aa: ASSVEGSRVVEQY

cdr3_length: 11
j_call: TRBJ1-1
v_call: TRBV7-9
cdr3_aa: ASSRVGNTEAF

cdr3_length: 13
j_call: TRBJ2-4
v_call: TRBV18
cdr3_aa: ASSDNTVAKNIQY

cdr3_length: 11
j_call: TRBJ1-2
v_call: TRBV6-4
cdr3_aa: ASSRDSAYGYT

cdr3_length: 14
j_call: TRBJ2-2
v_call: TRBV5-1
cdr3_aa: ASSLAGEDKDGELF

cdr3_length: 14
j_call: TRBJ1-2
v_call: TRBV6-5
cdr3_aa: ASSYSASGGDYGYT

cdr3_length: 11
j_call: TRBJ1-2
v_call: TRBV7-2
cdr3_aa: ASRVYQGDGYT

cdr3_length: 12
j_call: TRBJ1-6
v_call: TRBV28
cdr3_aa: ASSLEGDYSPLH

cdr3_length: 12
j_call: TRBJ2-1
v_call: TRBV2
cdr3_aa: ASRAGQGFDEQF

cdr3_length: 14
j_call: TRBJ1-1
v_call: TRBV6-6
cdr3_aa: ASSRRGSPLNTEAF